This T cell receptor beta chain was recovered during a study of blood T cell repertoires in COVID-19. Profiling relied on immunoSEQ multiplex PCR, and the TCRdb table lists in-frame clones only, not all of them. Here the sample spans around 230,000 clones, around four fifths being singletons. This clone has a single count. Germline CDR1 reads SGDLS; CDR2 reads YYNGEE. This CDR3 spans 15 amino acids. Trimming at V came to 4 bases and at J to 7 bases, leaving 7 bases not matched to a gene. The sequenced sample was peripheral blood. The chain couples TRBV9 to TRBJ2-2; 10 nucleotides line up with TRBD1. The sequence was collected from an older woman with active or convalescent COVID-19. CDR3 DNA: TGTGCCAGCAGCCCGACAGGGGGCTATGGCGGGGAGCTGTTTTTT. It specifies CASSPTGGYGGELFF.